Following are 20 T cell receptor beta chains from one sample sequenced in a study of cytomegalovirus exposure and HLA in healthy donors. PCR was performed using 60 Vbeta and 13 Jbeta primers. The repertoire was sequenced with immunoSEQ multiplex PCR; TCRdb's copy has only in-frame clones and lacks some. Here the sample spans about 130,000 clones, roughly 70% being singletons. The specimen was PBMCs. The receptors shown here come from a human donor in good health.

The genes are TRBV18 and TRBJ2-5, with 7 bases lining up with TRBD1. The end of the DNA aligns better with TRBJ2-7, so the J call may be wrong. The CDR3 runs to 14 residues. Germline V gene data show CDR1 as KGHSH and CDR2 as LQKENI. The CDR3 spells CASSPGTDSYEQYF. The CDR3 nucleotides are TGTGCCAGCTCACCAGGGACAGACTCCTACGAGCAGTACTTC.

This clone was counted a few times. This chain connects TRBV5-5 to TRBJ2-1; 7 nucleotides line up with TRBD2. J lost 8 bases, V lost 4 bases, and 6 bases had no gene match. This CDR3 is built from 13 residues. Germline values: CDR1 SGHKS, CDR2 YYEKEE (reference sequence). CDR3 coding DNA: TGTGCCAGCAGCAGACTAGCCGTCTATGAGCAGTTCTTC. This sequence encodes CASSRLAVYEQFF.

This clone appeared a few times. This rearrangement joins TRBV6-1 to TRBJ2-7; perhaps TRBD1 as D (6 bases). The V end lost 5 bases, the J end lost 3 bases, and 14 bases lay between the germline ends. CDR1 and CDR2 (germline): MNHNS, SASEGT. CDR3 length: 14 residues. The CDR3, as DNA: TGTGCCAGCAGTCCGACAGGCTGGGGCTACGAGCAGTACTTC. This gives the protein CASSPTGWGYEQYF.

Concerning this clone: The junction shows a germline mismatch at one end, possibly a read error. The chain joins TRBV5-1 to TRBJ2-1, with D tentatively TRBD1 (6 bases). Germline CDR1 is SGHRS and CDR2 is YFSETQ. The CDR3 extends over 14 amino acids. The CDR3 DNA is TGCGCCAGCAGCTTGGACAGGGTCGACAATGAGCAGCTCTTC. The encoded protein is CASSLDRVDNEQLF.

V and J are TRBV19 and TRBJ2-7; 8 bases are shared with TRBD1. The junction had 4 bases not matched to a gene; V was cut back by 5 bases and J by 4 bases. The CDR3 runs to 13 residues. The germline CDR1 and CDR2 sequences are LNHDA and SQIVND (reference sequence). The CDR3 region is CASSEGQEYEQYF. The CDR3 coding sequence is TGTGCCAGTAGTGAGGGACAGGAATACGAGCAGTACTTC.

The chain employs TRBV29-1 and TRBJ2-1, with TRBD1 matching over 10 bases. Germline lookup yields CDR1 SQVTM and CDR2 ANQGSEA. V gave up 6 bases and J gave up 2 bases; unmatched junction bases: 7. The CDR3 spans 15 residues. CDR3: CSVQGDRGTYNEQFF. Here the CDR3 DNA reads TGCAGCGTGCAGGGGGACAGGGGTACCTACAATGAGCAGTTCTTC.

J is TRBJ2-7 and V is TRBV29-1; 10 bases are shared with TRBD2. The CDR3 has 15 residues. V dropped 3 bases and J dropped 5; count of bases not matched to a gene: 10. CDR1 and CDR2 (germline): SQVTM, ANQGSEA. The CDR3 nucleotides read TGCAGCGTTGACGTAGCGGGAGGTATCCCCCACGAGCAGTACTTC. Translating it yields CSVDVAGGIPHEQYF.

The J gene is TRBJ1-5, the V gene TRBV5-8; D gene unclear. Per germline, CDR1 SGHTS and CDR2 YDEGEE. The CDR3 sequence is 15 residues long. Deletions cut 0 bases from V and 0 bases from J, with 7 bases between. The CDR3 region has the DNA TGTGCCAGCAGCTTGGCCCAGTATAGCAATCAGCCCCAGCATTTT. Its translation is CASSLAQYSNQPQHF. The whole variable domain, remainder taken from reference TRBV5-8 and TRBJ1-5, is EAGVTQSPTHLIKTRGQQATLRCSPISGHTSVYWYQQALGLGLQFLLWYDEGEERNRGNFPPRFSGRQFPNYSSELNVNALELEDSALYLCASSLAQYSNQPQHFGDGTRLSIL.

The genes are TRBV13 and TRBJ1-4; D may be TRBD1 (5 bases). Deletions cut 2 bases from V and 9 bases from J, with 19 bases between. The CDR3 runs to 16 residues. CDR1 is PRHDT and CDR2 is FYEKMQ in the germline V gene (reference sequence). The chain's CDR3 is CASSLLVGGSSKKLFF. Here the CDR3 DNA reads TGTGCCAGCAGCTTATTGGTCGGGGGTTCCTCAAAAAAACTGTTTTTT.

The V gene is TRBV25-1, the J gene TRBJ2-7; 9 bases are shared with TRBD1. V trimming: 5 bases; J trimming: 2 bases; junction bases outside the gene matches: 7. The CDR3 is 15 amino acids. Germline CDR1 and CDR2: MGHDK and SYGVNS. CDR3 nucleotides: TGTGCCAGCAGTCCCACCGGGACAGGGACCTACGAGCAGTACTTC. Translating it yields CASSPTGTGTYEQYF.

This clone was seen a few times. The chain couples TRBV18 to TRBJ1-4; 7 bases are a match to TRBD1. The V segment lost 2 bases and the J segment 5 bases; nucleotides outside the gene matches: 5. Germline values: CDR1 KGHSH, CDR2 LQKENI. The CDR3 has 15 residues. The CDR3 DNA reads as TGTGCCAGCTCACCAGGACAGGTCGGGAATGAAAAACTGTTTTTT. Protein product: CASSPGQVGNEKLFF.

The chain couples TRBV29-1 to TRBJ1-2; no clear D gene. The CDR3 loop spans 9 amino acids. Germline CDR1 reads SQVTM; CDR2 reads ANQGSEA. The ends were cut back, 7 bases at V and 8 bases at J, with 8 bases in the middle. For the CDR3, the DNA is TGCAGCGACCATGGCGGCTACACCTTC. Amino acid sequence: CSDHGGYTF.

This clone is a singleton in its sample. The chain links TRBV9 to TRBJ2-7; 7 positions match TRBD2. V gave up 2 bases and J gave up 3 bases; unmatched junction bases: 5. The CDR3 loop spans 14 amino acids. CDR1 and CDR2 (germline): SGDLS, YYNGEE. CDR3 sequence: CASSVLAVGYEQYF. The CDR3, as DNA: TGTGCCAGCAGCGTGCTAGCGGTGGGCTACGAGCAGTACTTC.

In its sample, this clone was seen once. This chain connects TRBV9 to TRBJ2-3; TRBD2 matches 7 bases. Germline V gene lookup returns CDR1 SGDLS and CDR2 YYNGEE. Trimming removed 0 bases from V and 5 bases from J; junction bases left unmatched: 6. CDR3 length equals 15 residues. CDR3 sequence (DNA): TGTGCCAGCAGCGTAGAGGCGGGAGTGGTAGATACGCAGTATTTT. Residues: CASSVEAGVVDTQYF.

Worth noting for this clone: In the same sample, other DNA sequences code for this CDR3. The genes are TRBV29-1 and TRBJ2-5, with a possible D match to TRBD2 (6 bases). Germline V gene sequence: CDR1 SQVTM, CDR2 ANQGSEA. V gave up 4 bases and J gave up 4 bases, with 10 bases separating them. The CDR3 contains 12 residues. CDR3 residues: CSVVLAIETQYF. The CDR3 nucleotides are TGCAGCGTTGTACTAGCAATAGAGACCCAGTACTTC.

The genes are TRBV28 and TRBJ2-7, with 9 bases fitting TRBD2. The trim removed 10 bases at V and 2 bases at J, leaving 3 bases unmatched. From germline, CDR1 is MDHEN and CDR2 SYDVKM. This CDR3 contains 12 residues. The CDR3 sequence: CAISGGTYEQYF. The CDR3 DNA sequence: TGTGCCATTAGCGGGGGCACCTACGAGCAGTACTTC.

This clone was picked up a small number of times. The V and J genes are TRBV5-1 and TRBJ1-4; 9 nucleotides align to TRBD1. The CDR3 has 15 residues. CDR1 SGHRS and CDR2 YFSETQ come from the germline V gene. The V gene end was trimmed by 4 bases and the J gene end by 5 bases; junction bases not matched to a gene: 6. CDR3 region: CASSPGTGRNEKLFF. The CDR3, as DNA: TGCGCCAGCAGCCCCGGGACAGGGCGGAATGAAAAACTGTTTTTT.

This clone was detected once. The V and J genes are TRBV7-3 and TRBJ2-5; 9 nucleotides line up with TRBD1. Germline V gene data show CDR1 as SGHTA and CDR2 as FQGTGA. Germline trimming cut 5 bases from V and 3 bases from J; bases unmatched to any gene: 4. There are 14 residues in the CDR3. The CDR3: CASSLTGGEETQYF. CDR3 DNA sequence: TGTGCCAGCAGCCTTACAGGGGGCGAAGAGACCCAGTACTTC.

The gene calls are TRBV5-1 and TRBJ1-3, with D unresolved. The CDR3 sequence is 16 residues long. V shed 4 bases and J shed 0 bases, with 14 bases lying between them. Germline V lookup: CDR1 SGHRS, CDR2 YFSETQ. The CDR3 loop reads CASSIGETSSGNTIYF. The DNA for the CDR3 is TGCGCCAGCAGCATCGGGGAGACCAGCTCTGGAAACACCATATATTTT.

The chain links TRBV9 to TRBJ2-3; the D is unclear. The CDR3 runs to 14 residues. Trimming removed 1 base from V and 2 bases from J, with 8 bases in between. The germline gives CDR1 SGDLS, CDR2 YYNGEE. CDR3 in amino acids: CASSVRHFTDTQYF. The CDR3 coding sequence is TGTGCCAGCAGCGTACGACATTTCACAGATACGCAGTATTTT.